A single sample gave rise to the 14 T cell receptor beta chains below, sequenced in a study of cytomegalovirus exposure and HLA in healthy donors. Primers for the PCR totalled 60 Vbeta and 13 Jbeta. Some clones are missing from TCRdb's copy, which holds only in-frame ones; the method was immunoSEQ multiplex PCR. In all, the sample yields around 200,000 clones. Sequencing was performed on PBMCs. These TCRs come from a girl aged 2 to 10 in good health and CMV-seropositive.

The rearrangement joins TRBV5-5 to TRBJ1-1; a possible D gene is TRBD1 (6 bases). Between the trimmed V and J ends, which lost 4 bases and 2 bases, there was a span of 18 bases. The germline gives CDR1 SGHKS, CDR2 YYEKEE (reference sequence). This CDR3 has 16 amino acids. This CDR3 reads CASSLGMGTRNTEAFF. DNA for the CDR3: TGTGCCAGCAGCCTGGGAATGGGGACAAGAAACACTGAAGCTTTCTTT.

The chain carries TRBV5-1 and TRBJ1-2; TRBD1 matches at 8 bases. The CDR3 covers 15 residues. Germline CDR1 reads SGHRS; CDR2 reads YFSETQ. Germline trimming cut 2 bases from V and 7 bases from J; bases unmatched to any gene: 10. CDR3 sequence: CASSLVGQGKGGYTF. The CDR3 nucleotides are TGCGCCAGCAGCTTAGTTGGACAGGGAAAGGGTGGCTACACCTTC.

Written as DNA, the CDR3 is TGTGCCAGCAGTTTCCGGACAGATACGCAGTATTTT. It is translated as CASSFRTDTQYF. The chain joins TRBV28 to TRBJ2-3; D unresolved. The V end was cut by 3 bases, the J end by 3 bases, with 4 bases between. The germline CDR1 and CDR2 sequences are MDHEN and SYDVKM. The CDR3 is 12 amino acids.

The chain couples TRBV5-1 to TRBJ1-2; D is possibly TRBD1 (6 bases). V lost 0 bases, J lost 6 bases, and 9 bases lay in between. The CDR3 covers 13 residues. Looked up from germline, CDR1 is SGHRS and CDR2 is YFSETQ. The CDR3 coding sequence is TGCGCCAGCAGCTTGGCGAGGGGGAATGGCTACACCTTC. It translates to CASSLARGNGYTF.

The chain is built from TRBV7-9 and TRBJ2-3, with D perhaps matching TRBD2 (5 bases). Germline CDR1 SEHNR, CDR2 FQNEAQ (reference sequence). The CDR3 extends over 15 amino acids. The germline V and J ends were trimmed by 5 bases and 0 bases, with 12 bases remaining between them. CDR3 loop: CASSPGVPSTDTQYF. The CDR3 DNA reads TGTGCCAGCAGCCCCGGGGTACCTAGCACAGATACGCAGTATTTT.

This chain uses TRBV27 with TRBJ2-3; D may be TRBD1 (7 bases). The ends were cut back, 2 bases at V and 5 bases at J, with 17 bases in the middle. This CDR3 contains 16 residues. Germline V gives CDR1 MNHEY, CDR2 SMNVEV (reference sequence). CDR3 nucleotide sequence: TGTGCCAGCAGTTTAACTCCAGGGGGGCTCGGAGATACGCAGTATTTT. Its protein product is CASSLTPGGLGDTQYF.

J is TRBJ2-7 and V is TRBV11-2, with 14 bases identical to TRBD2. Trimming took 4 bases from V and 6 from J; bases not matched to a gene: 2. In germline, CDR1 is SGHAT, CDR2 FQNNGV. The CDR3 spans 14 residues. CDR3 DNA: TGTGCCAGCAGCTCGGGACTAGCGGGAGTCGAGCAGTACTTC. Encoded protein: CASSSGLAGVEQYF.

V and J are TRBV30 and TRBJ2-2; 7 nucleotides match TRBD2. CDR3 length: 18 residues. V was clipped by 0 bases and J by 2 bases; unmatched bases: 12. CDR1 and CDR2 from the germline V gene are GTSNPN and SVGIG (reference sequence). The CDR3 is CAWSVRWTRSSNTGELFF. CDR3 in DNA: TGTGCCTGGAGTGTCAGATGGACTAGATCTTCAAACACCGGGGAGCTGTTTTTT.

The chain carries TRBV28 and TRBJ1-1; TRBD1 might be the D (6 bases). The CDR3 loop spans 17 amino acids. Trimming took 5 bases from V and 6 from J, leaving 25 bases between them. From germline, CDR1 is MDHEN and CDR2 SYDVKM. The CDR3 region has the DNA TGTGCCAGCAGTCTGGGTGCTGGGGGGGCCAGTGGGGCTGAAGCTTTCTTT. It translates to CASSLGAGGASGAEAFF.

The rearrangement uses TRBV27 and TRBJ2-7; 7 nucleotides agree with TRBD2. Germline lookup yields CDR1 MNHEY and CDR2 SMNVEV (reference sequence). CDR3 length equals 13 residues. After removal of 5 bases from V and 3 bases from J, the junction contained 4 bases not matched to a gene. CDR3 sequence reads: CASSMSGVYEQYF. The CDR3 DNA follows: TGTGCCAGCAGTATGAGCGGGGTCTACGAGCAGTACTTC.

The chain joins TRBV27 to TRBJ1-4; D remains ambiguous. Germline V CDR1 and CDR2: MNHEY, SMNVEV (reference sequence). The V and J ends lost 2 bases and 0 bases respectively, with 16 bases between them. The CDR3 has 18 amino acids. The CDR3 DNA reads TGTGCCAGCAGTTTACCCACCCCCAGGAAACCAACTAATGAAAAACTGTTTTTT. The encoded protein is CASSLPTPRKPTNEKLFF.

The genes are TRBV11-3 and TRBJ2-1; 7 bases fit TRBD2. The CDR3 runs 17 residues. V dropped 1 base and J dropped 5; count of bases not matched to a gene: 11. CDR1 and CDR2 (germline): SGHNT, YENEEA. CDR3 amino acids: CASSLGVGGSLDNEQFF. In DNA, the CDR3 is TGTGCCAGCAGCTTAGGGGTCGGCGGGAGTCTCGACAATGAGCAGTTCTTC.

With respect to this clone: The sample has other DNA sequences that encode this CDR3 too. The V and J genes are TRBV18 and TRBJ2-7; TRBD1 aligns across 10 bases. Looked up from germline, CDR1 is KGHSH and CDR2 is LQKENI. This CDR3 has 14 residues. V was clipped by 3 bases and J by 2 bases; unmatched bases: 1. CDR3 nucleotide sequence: TGTGCCAGCTCACCTGGACAGGGGGCCTACGAGCAGTACTTC. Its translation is CASSPGQGAYEQYF.

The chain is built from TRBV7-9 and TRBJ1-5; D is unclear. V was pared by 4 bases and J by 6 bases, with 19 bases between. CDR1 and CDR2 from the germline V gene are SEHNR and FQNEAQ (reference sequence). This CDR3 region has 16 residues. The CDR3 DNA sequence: TGTGCCAGCAGCTCCCGGGTCTTTTTCACGCCTCAGCCCCAGCATTTT. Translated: CASSSRVFFTPQPQHF.